This T cell receptor beta chain was recorded in a study of control samples from healthy donors and cancer patients. Clones were read by immunoSEQ multiplex PCR, and TCRdb kept only the in-frame ones, dropping some. The table has approximately 54,000 clones, 85% to 90% seen once. The germline V gene encodes CDR1 SNHLY and CDR2 FYNNEI. The CDR3 totals 14 residues. V was clipped by 7 bases and J by 2 bases, with 14 bases between them. Material for sequencing was PBMCs. The receptor comes from a man aged 50-59 years with head and neck cancer. The rearrangement joins TRBV2 to TRBJ2-5; a weak D match, TRBD1 (5 bases). DNA of the CDR3: TGTGCCAGCACTCTGCAGGGTCGACAAGAGACCCAGTACTTC. Its translation: CASTLQGRQETQYF.